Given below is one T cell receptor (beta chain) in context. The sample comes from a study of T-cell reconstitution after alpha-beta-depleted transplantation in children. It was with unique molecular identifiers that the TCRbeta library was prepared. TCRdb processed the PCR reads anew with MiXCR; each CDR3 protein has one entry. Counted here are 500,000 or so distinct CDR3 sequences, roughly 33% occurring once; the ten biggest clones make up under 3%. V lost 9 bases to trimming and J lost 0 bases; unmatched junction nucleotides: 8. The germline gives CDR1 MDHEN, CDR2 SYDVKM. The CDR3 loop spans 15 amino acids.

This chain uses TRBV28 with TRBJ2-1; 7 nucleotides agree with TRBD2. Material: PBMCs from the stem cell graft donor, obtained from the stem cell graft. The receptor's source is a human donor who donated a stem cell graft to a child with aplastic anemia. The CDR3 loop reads CASHDGGSSYNEQFF. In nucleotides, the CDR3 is TGTGCCAGTCATGACGGCGGGAGCTCCTACAATGAGCAGTTCTTC.